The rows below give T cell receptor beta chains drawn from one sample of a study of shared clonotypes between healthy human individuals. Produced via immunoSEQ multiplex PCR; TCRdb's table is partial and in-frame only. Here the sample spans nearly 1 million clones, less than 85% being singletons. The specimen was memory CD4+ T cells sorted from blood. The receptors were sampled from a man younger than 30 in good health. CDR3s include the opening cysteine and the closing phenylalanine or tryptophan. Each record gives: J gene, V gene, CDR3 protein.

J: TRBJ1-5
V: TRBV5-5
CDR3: CASSLGSPAGQKDQPQHF

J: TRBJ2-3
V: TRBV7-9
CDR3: CASSQEGLADTQYF

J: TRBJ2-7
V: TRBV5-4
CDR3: CASSSDRGREQYF

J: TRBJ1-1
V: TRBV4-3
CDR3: CASSQEQGVTEAFF

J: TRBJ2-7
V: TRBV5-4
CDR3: CASSLTGGSSYEQYF

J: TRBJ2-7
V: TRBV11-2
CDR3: CASRRPGTGAYEQYF

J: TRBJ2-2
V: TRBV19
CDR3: CASSTTGLAGGGELFF

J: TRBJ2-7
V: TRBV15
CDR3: CATSRDRQGGIEQYF

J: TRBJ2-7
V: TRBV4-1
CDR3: CASSHNRGSYEQYF

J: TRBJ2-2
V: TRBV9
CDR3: CASSGLTPRSGELFF

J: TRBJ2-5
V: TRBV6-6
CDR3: CASSPRQGAGETQYF

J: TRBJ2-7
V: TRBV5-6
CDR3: CASSLGGTGPVSYEQYF

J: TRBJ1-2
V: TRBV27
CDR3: CASSFRGLNYGYTF

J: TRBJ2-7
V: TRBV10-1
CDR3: CASSESGGAGEQYF

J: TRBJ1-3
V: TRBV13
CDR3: CASSWTQGSGNTIYF

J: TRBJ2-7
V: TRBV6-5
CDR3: CASRGTGVYEQYF

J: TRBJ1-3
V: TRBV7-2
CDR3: CASSPGQSSGNTIYF